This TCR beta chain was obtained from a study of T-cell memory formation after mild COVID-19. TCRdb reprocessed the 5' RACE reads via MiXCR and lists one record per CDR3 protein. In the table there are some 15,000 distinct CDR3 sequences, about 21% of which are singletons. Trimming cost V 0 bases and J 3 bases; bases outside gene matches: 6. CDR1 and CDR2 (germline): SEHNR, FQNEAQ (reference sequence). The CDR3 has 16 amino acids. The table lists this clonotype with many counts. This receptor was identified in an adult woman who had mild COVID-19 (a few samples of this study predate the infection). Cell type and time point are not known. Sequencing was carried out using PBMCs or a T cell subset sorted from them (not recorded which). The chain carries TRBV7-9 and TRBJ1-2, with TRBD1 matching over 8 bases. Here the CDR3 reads CASSLARGTGHYGYTF. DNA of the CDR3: TGTGCCAGCAGCTTAGCACGAGGGACAGGCCACTATGGCTACACCTTC.